This TCR beta chain stems from a study of blood T cell repertoires in COVID-19. Whole-study context: The United States, Italy and Spain supplied acute and convalescent COVID-19 samples. In each case, the material was cDNA or gDNA derived from T cells, B-cell-depleted T cells, or PBMCs.

The Seattle patients joined while their infection was active and were tracked longitudinally afterward. Trimming left V 2 bases short and J 3 bases short, with 11 bases between. CDR3 length: 14 amino acids. CDR1 and CDR2 from the germline V gene are MDHEN and SYDVKM. Per the original data handling: Estimation of nucleated cell counts relied on the amplification of reference gene primers. Some clones are missing from TCRdb's copy, which holds only in-frame ones; the method was immunoSEQ multiplex PCR. That table supplies the V and J calls and clone size; D and trimming were determined from the DNA. This table has some 500,000 clones, 85% to 90% appearing once.

This chain uses TRBV28 with TRBJ2-7; D remains unclear. This receptor was identified in a woman aged 45-59 years with COVID-19, enrolled during active disease. The sample taken for sequencing was peripheral blood. The CDR3 sequence: CASSLSGTDYEQYF. For the CDR3, the DNA is TGTGCCAGCAGTTTAAGTGGAACAGACTACGAGCAGTACTTC. Variable domain in full (rest from reference TRBV28 and TRBJ2-7): DVKVTQSSRYLVKRTGEKVFLECVQDMDHENMFWYRQDPGLGLRLIYFSYDVKMKEKGDIPEGYSVSREKKERFSLILESASTNQTSMYLCASSLSGTDYEQYFGPGTRLTVT.